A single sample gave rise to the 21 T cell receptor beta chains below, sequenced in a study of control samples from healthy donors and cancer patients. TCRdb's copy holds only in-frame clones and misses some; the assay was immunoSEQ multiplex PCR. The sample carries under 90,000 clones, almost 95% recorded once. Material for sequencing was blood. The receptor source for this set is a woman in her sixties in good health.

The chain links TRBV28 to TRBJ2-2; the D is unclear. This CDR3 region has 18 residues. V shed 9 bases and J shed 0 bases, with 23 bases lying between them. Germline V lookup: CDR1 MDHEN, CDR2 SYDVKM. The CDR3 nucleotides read TGTGCCAGTTGTATCGGAGTCCGATGGGCAGCGAACACCGGGGAGCTGTTTTTT. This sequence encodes CASCIGVRWAANTGELFF.

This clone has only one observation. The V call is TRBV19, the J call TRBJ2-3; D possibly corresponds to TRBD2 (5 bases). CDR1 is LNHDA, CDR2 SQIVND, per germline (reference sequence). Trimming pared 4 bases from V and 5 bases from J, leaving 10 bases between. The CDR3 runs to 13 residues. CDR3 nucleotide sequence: TGTGCCAGTAGTAATCGTCGGGGAGATACGCAGTATTTT. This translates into CASSNRRGDTQYF.

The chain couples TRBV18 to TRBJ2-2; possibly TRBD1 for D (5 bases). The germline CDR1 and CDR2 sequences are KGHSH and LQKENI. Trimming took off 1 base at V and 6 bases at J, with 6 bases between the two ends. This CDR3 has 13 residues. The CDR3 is CASSPQGPGELFF. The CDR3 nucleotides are TGTGCCAGCTCACCACAGGGGCCCGGGGAGCTGTTTTTT.

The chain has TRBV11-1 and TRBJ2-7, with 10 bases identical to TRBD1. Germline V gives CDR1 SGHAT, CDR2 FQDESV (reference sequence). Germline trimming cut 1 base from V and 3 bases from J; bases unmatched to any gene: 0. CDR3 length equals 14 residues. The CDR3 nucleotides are TGTGCCAGCAGCTTAGGGGACAGGGGCTACGAGCAGTACTTC. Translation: CASSLGDRGYEQYF.

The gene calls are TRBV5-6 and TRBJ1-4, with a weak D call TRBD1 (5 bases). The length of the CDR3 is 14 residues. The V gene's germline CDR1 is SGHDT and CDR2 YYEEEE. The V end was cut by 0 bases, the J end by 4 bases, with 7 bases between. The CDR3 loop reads CASSLGGSNEKLFF. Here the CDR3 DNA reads TGTGCCAGCAGCTTGGGGGGGAGTAATGAAAAACTGTTTTTT.

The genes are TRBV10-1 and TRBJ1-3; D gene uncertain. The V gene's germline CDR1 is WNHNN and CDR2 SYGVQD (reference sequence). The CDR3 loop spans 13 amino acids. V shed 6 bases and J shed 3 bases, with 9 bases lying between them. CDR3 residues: CASRNTGGNTIYF. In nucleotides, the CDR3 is TGCGCCAGCAGGAACACGGGTGGAAACACCATATATTTT.

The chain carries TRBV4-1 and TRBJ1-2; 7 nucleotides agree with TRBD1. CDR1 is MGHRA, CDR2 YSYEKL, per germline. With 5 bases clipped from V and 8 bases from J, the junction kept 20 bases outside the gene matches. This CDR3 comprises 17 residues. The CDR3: CASSSENPWDSIRGYTF. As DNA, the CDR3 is TGCGCCAGCAGCTCAGAAAACCCTTGGGACAGCATAAGGGGCTACACCTTC.

CDR3 in DNA: TGTGCCAGCAGTTTAGACAGACCCTACAATGAGCAGTTCTTC. It specifies CASSLDRPYNEQFF. V gene TRBV27 combines with J gene TRBJ2-1; the D gene is possibly TRBD1 (5 bases). CDR1 and CDR2 (germline): MNHEY, SMNVEV (reference sequence). There are 14 residues in the CDR3. Trimming removed 2 bases from V and 2 bases from J, with 7 bases in between.

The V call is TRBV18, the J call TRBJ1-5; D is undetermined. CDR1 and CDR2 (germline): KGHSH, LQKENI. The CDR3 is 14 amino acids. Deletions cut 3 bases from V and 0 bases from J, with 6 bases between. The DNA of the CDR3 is TGTGCCAGCTCACCGGGGAATAGCAATCAGCCCCAGCATTTT. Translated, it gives CASSPGNSNQPQHF.

The CDR3 protein is CATSPGDRAFNQPQHF. The CDR3 coding sequence is TGTGCCACCAGCCCCGGGGACAGGGCCTTTAATCAGCCCCAGCATTTT. The rearrangement joins TRBV19 to TRBJ1-5; 9 bases are shared with TRBD1. The V gene end was trimmed by 10 bases and the J gene end by 4 bases; junction bases not matched to a gene: 14. Germline assignment: CDR1 LNHDA and CDR2 SQIVND (reference sequence). This CDR3 is built from 16 residues.

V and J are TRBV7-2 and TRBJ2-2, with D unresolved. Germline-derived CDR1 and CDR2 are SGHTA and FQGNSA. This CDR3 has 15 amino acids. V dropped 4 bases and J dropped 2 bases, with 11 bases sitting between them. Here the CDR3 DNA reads TGTGCCAGCAGCTCCCGAGGCACAAACACCGGGGAGCTGTTTTTT. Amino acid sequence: CASSSRGTNTGELFF.

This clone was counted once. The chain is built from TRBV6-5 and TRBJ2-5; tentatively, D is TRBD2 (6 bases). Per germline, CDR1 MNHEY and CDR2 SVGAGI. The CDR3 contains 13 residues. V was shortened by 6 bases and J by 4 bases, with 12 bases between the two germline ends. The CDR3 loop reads CASRMTRGETQYF. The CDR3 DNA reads TGTGCCAGCAGAATGACGCGGGGAGAGACCCAGTACTTC.

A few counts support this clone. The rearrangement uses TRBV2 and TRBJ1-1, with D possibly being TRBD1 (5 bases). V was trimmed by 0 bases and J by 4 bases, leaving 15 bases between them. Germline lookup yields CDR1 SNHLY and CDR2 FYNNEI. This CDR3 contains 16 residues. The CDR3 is CASSEAGRVYGTEAFF. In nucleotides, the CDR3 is TGTGCCAGCAGTGAAGCGGGCAGGGTTTACGGCACTGAAGCTTTCTTT.

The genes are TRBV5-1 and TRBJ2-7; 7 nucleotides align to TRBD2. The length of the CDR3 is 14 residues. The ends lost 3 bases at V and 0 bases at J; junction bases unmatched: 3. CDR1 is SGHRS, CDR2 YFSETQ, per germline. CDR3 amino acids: CASSSSGSSYEQYF. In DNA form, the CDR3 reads TGCGCCAGCAGCTCTAGCGGCAGCTCCTACGAGCAGTACTTC. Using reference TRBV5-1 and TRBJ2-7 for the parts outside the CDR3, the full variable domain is KAGVTQTPRYLIKTRGQQVTLSCSPISGHRSVSWYQQTPGQGLQFLFEYFSETQRNKGNFPGRFSGRQFSNSRSEMNVSTLELGDSALYLCASSSSGSSYEQYFGPGTRLTVT.

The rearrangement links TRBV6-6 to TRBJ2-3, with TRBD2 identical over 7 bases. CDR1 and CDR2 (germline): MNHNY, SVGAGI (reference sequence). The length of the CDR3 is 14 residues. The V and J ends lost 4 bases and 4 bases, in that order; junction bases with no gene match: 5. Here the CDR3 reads CASSLGGSADTQYF. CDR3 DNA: TGTGCCAGCAGTTTGGGCGGGAGCGCAGATACGCAGTATTTT.

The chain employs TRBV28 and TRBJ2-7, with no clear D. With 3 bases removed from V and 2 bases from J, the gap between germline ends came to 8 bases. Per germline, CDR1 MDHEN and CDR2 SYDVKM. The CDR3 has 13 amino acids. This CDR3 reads CASSLEGPYEQYF. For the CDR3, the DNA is TGTGCCAGCAGTTTGGAAGGCCCCTACGAGCAGTACTTC.

The DNA of the CDR3 is TGTGCCAGCAGTGAGGCTCAGCTCTCCTACAATGAGCAGTTCTTC. It specifies CASSEAQLSYNEQFF. The chain recombines TRBV2 with TRBJ2-1; D is undetermined. Trimming cost V 3 bases and J 0 bases, with 9 bases left between them. The CDR3 sequence is 15 residues long. CDR1 and CDR2 (germline): SNHLY, FYNNEI.

DNA for the CDR3: TGTGCCAGCAGCTTAGAAAGACCTAGGACGGGCTATTCCTACGAGCAGTACTTC. This gives the protein CASSLERPRTGYSYEQYF. This chain uses TRBV11-2 with TRBJ2-7, with unresolved D. This CDR3 has 18 residues. The germline gives CDR1 SGHAT, CDR2 FQNNGV. Trimming left V 0 bases short and J 1 base short, with 19 bases between.

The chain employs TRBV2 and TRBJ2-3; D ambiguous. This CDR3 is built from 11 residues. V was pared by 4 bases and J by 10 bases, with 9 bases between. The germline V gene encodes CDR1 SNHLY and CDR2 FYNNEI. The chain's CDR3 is CASSAGLAQYF. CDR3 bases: TGTGCCAGCAGTGCCGGTTTAGCGCAGTATTTT.

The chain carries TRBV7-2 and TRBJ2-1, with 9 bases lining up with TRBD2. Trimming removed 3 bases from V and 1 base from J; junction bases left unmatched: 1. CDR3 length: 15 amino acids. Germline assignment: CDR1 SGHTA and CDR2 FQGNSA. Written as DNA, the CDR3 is TGTGCCAGCAGCTTTAGCGGGAGTTCCTACAATGAGCAGTTCTTC. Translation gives CASSFSGSSYNEQFF.

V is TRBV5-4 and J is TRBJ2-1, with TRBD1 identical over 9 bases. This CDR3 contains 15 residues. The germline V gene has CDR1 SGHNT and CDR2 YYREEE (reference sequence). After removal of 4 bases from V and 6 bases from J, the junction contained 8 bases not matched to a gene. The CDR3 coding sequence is TGTGCCAGCAGCGCACGGACAGGGGTTGTCAATGAGCAGTTCTTC. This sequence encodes CASSARTGVVNEQFF.